This TCR beta chain was recovered during a study of early T cells in non-severe SARS-CoV-2 infection. TCRdb analysed the 5' RACE reads with MiXCR anew, one entry per CDR3 protein. The sample includes tens of thousands of distinct CDR3 sequences, approximately 6.2% of them seen just once. Trimming cost V 2 bases and J 9 bases, with 14 bases left between them. Germline V gives CDR1 MRHNA, CDR2 SNTAGT. CDR3 length: 13 amino acids. This clonotype was counted at least ten times. Material: whole blood. The genes are TRBV6-4 and TRBJ2-7; a weak D match, TRBD2 (5 bases). The TCR originated in an adult who was a healthcare worker with PCR-confirmed SARS-CoV-2 infection or an uninfected control (not recorded which). The CDR3 reads CASSDSSEGRQYF. DNA for the CDR3: TGTGCCAGCAGTGACAGCTCCGAAGGGAGGCAGTACTTC.